The entry below describes one T cell receptor (beta chain). No antigen is known for it. TCRdb recomputed calls from the 5' RACE reads with MiXCR, one row per CDR3 protein. The sample lists hundreds of thousands of distinct CDR3 sequences, around 25% occurring once. The sample originates from a study of T-cell memory formation after mild COVID-19. The CDR3 covers 20 residues. Germline CDR1 is MNHEY and CDR2 is SVGEGT. Trimming cost V 6 bases and J 4 bases, with 31 bases left between them. Regarding the study as a whole: Clones contracting day 15 to 85 were balanced CD4/CD8; later expanders leaned CD4+. CD8+ contracting clones occupied EMRA, while CD4+ ones occupied mainly CM and EM. SARS-CoV-2 specificity was not confirmed for second-wave clones peaking on day 37.

The J gene is TRBJ2-1, the V gene TRBV6-2 or TRBV6-3, with a tentative D call TRBD2 (5 bases). The receptor was derived from an adult woman who had mild COVID-19 (a few samples of this study predate the infection). Cell type and time point are not known. Material for sequencing was PBMCs or a T cell subset sorted from them (not recorded which). The CDR3 sequence: CASSPTKREDSPWGYNEQFF. CDR3 bases: TGTGCCAGCAGCCCGACGAAGCGAGAGGACTCACCTTGGGGTTACAATGAGCAGTTCTTC.